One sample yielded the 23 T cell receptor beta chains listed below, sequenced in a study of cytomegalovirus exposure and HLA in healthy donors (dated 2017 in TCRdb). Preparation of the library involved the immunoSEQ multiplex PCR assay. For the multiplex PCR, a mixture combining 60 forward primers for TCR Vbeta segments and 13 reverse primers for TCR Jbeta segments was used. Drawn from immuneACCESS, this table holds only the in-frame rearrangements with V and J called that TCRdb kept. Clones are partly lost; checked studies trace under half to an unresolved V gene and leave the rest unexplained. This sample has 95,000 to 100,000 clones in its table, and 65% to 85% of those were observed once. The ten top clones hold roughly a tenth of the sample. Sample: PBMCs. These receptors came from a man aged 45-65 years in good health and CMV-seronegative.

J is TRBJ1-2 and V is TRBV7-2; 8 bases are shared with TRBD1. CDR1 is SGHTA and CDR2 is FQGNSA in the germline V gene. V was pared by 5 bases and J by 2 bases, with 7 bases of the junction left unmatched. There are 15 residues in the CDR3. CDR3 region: CASSQDRAVNYGYTF. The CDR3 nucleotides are TGTGCCAGCAGCCAGGACAGGGCGGTCAACTATGGCTACACCTTC.

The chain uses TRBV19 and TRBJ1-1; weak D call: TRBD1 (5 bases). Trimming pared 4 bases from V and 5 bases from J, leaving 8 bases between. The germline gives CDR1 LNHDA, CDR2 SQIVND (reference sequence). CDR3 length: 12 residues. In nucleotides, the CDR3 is TGTGCCAGTAGTAGGGGGAGGACTGAAGCTTTCTTT. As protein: CASSRGRTEAFF.

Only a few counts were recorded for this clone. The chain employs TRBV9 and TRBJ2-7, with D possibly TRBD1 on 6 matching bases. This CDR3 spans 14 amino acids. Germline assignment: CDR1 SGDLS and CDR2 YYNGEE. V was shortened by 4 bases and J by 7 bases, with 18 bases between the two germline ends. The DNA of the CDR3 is TGTGCCAGCAGCTACAGGGCGGCCCACGTTGAGCAGTACTTC. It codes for CASSYRAAHVEQYF.

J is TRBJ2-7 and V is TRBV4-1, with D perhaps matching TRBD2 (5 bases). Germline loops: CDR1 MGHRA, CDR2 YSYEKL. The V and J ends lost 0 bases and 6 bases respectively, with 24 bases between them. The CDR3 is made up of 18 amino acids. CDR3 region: CASSQEGDGRGKASEQYF. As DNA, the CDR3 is TGCGCCAGCAGCCAAGAAGGTGACGGCCGGGGTAAGGCGTCCGAGCAGTACTTC.

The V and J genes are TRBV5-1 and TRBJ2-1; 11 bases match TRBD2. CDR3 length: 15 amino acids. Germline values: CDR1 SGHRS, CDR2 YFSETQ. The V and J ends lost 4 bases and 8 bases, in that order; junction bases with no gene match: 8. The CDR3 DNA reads TGCGCCAGCAGCGCAACTAGCGGGAGTATAGATGAGCAGTTCTTC. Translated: CASSATSGSIDEQFF.

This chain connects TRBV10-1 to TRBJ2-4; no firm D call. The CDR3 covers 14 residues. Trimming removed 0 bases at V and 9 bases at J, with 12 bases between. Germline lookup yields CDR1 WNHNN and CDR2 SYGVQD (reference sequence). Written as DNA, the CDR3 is TGCGCCAGCAGTGAGTCTACAACCCCAGGCATTCAGTACTTC. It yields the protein CASSESTTPGIQYF.

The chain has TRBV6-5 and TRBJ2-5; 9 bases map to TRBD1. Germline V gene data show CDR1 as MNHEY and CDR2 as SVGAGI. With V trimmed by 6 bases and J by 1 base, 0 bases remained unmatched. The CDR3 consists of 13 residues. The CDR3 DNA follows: TGTGCCAGCAGACAGGGGGCCCAAGAGACCCAGTACTTC. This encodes CASRQGAQETQYF.

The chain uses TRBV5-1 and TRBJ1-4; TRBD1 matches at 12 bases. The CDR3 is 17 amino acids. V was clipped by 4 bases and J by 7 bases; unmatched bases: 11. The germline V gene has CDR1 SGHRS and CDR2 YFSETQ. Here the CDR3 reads CASSLHGTGGLSEKLFF. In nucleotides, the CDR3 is TGCGCCAGCAGCCTACACGGGACAGGGGGCCTTAGTGAAAAACTGTTTTTT.

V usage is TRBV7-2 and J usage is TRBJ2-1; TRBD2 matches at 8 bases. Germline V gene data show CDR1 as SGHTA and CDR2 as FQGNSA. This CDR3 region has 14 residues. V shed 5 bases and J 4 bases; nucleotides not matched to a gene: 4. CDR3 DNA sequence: TGTGCCAGCAGCCCCGGGACTAGTTACAATGAGCAGTTCTTC. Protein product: CASSPGTSYNEQFF.

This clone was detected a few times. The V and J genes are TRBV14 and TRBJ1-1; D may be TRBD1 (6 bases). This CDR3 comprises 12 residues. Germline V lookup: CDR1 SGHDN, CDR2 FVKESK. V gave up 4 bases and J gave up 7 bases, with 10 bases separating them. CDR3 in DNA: TGTGCCAGCAGCCGCAAGGGGGATGAAGCTTTCTTT. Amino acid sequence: CASSRKGDEAFF.

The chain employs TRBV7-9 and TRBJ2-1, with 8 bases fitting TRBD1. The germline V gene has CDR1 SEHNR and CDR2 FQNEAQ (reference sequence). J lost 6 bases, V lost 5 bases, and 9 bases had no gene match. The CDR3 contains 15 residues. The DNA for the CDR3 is TGTGCCAGCAGCCCTGGGACAGGAATTAGCAATGAGCAGTTCTTC. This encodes CASSPGTGISNEQFF.

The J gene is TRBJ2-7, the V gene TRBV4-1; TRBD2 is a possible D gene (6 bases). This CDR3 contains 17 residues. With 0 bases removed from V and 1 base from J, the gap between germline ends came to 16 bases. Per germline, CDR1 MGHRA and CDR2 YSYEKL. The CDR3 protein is CASSQEREGLASYEQYF. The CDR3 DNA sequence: TGCGCCAGCAGCCAAGAGCGGGAAGGTTTGGCGTCCTACGAGCAGTACTTC.

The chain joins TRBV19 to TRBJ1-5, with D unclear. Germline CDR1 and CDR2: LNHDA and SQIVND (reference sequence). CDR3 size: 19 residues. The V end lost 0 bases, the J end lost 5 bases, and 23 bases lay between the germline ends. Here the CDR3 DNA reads TGTGCCAGTAGTATAGATCGAGGGCAGAGCCCGTTGCAGCATCAGCCCCAGCATTTT. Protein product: CASSIDRGQSPLQHQPQHF. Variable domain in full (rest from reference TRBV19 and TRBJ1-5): DGGITQSPKYLFRKEGQNVTLSCEQNLNHDAMYWYRQDPGQGLRLIYYSQIVNDFQKGDIAEGYSVSREKKESFPLTVTSAQKNPTAFYLCASSIDRGQSPLQHQPQHFGDGTRLSIL.

CDR3 region: CASSQPLGLAGGPDTDTQYF. DNA of the CDR3: TGCGCCAGCAGCCAGCCGCTCGGACTAGCGGGAGGGCCCGACACAGATACGCAGTATTTT. This chain connects TRBV4-1 to TRBJ2-3; 15 bases agree with TRBD2. There are 20 residues in the CDR3. Germline loops: CDR1 MGHRA, CDR2 YSYEKL. Trimming took 3 bases from V and 2 from J; bases not matched to a gene: 12.

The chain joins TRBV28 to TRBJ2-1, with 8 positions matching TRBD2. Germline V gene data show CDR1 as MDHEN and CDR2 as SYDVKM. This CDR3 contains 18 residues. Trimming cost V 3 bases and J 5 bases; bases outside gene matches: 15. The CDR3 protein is CASSFPPGSAGVDNEQFF. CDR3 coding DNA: TGTGCCAGCAGTTTTCCTCCGGGCTCAGCGGGGGTAGACAATGAGCAGTTCTTC.

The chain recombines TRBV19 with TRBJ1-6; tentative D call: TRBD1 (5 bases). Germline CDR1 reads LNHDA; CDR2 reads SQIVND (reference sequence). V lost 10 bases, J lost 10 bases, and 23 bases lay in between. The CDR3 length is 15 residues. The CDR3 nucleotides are TGTGCCACCAGCGCCGGGACTCCAGGGAGCTCACCCCTCCACTTT. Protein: CATSAGTPGSSPLHF.

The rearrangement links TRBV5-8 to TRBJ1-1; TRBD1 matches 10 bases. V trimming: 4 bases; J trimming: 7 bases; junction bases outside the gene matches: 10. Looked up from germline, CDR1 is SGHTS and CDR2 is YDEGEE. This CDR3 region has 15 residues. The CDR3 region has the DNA TGTGCCAGCAGCCACTCGACAGGGGGCGGTGGTGAAGCTTTCTTT. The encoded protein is CASSHSTGGGGEAFF.

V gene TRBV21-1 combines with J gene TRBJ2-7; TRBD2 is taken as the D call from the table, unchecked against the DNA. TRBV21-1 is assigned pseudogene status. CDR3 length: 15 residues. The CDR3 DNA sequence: TGTGCCAGCAGCATCGGGAGGGGAAAGGGCTACGAGCAGTACTTC. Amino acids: CASSIGRGKGYEQYF.

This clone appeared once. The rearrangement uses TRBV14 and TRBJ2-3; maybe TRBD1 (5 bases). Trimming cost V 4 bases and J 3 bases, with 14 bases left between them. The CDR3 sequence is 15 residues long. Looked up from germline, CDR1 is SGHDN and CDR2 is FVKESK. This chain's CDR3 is CASSLRQPATDTQYF. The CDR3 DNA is TGTGCCAGCAGCCTCCGACAGCCTGCTACAGATACGCAGTATTTT.

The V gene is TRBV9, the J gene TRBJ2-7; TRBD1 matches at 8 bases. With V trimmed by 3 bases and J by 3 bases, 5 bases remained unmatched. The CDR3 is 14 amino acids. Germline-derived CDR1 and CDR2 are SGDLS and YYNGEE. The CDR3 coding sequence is TGTGCCAGCAGCGCAGGACAGGGAGGCTACGAGCAGTACTTC. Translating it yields CASSAGQGGYEQYF.

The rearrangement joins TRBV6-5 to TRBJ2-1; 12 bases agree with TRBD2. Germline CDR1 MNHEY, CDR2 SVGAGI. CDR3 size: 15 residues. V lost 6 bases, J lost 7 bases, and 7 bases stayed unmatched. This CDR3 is CASSPTSGGLNEQFF. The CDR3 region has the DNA TGTGCCAGCAGCCCGACTAGCGGGGGTCTGAATGAGCAGTTCTTC.

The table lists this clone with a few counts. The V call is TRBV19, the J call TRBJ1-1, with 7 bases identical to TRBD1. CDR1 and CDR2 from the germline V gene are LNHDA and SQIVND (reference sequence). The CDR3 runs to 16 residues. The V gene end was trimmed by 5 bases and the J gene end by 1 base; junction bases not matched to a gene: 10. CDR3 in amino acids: CASSYRGPRSNTEAFF. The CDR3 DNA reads TGTGCCAGTAGTTACAGGGGTCCTCGGTCGAACACTGAAGCTTTCTTT.

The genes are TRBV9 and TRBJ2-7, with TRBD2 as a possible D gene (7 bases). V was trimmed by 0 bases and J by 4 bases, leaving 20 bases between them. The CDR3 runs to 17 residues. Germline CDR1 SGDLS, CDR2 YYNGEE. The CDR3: CASSVEGGGRAAYEQYF. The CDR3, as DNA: TGTGCCAGCAGCGTAGAGGGGGGTGGGAGGGCCGCATACGAGCAGTACTTC.